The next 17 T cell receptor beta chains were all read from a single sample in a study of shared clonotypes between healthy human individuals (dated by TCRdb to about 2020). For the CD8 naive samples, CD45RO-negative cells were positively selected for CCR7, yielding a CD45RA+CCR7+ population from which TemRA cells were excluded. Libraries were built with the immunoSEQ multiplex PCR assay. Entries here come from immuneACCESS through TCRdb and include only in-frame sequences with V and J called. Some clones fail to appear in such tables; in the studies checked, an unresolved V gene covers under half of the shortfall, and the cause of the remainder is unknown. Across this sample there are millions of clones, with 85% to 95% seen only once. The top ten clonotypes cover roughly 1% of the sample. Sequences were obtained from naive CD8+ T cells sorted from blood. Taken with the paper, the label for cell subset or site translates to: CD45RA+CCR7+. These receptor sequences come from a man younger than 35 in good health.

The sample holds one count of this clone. DNA for the CDR3: TGTGCCAGCAGCTGGGAGACAGGGGCCGCCTACGAGCAGTACTTC. It translates to CASSWETGAAYEQYF. This sequence joins TRBV11-1 and TRBJ2-7; TRBD1 aligns across 8 bases. The junction had 7 bases not matched to a gene; V was cut back by 4 bases and J by 2 bases. CDR1 is SGHAT and CDR2 is FQDESV in the germline V gene (reference sequence). The CDR3 has 15 residues.

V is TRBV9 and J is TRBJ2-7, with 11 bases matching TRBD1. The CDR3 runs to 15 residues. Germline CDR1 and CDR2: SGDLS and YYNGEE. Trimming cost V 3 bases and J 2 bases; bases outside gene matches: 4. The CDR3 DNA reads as TGTGCCAGCAGCGCGAGGACAGGGGGCACCTACGAGCAGTACTTC. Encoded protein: CASSARTGGTYEQYF. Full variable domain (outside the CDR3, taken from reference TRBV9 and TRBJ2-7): DSGVTQTPKHLITATGQRVTLRCSPRSGDLSVYWYQQSLDQGLQFLIQYYNGEERAKGNILERFSAQQFPDLHSELNLSSLELGDSALYFCASSARTGGTYEQYFGPGTRLTVT.

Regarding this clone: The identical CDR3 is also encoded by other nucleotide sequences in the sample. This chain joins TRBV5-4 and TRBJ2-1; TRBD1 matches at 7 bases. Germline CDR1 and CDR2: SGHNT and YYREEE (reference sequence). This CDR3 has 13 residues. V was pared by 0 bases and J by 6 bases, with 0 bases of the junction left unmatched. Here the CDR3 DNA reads TGTGCCAGCAGCTTGGACAGGGGCAATGAGCAGTTCTTC. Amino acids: CASSLDRGNEQFF.

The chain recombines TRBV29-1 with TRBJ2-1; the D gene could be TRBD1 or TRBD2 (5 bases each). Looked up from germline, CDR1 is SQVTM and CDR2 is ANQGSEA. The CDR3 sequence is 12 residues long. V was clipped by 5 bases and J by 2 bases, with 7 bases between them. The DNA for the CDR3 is TGCAGCGTTAGGGACGCCTACAATGAGCAGTTCTTC. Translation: CSVRDAYNEQFF.

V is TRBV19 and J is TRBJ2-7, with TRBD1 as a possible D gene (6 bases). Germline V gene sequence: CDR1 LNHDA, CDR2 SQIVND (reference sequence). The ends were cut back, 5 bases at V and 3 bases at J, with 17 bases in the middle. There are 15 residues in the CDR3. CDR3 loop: CASSPRQADFYEQYF. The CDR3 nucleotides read TGTGCCAGTAGTCCCCGACAGGCAGATTTCTACGAGCAGTACTTC.

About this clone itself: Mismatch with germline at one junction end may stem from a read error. The CDR3 loop is CASSDGTSFNF. CDR3 bases: TGTGCCAGCAGCGACGGGACCAGCTTTAACTTC. This sequence joins TRBV9 and TRBJ2-7; D may match TRBD1 or TRBD2 (5 bases each). The CDR3 has 11 residues. Germline V lookup: CDR1 SGDLS, CDR2 YYNGEE.

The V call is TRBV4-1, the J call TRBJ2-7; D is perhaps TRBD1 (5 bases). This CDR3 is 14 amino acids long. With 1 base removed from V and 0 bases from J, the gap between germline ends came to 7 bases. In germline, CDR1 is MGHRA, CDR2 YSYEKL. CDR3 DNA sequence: TGCGCCAGCAGCCAAGGACAGCACTCCTACGAGCAGTACTTC. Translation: CASSQGQHSYEQYF.

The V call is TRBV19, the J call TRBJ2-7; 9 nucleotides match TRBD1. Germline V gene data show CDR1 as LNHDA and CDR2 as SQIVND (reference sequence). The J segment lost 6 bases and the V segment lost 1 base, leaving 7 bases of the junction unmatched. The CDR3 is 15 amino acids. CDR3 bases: TGTGCCAGTAGTATAGGAACTGGGACAGGGACCGAGCAGTACTTC. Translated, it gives CASSIGTGTGTEQYF.

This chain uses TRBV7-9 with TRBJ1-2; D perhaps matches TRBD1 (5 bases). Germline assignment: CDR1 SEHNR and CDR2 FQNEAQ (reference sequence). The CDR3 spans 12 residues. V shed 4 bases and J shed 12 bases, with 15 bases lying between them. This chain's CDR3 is CASSSGTAAHTF. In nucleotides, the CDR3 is TGTGCCAGCAGCTCCGGGACCGCGGCCCACACCTTC.

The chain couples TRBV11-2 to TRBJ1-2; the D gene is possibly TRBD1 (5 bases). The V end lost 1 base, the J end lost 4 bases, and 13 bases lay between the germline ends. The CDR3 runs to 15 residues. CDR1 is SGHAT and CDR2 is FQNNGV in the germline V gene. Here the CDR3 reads CASSLGPGRAYGYTF. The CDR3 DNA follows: TGTGCCAGCAGCTTAGGTCCAGGGAGGGCCTATGGCTACACCTTC.

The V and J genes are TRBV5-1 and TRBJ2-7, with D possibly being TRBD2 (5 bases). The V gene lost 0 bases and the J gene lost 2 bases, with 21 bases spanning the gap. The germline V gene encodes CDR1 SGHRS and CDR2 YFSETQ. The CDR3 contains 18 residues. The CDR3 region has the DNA TGCGCCAGCAGCTTGGCCCCCATGGCGGGCGATATTGCCTACGAGCAGTACTTC. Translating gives CASSLAPMAGDIAYEQYF.

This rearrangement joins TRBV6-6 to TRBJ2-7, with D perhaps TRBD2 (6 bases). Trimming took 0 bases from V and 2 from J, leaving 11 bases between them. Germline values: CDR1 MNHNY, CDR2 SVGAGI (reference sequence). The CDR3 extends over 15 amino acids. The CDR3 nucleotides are TGTGCCAGCAGTTACTCGGGGGAGGCGACCTACGAGCAGTACTTC. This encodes CASSYSGEATYEQYF.

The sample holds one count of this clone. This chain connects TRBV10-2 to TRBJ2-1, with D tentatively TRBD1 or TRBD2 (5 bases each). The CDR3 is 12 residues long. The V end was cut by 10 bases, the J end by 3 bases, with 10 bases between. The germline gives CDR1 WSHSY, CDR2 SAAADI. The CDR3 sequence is CATRDGYNEQFF. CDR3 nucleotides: TGCGCCACCCGGGACGGCTACAATGAGCAGTTCTTC.

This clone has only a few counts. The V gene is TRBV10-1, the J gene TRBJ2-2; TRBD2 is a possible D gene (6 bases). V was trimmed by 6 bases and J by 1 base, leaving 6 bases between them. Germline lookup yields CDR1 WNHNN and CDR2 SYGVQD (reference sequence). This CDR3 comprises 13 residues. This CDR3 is CASSGGNTGELFF. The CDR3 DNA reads TGCGCCAGCAGCGGGGGGAACACCGGGGAGCTGTTTTTT.

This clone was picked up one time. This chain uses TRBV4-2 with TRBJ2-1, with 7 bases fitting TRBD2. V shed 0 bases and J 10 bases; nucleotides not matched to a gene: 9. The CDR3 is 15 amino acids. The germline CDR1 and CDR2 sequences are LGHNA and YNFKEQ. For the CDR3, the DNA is TGTGCCAGCAGCCAAGAAGAAGCGGGGTTCGGGGAGCAGTTCTTC. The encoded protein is CASSQEEAGFGEQFF.

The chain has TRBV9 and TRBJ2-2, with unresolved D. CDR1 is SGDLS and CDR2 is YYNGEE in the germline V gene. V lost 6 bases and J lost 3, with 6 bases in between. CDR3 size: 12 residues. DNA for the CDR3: TGTGCCAGCAAGGATGACACCGGGGAGCTGTTTTTT. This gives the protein CASKDDTGELFF. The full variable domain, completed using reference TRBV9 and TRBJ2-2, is DSGVTQTPKHLITATGQRVTLRCSPRSGDLSVYWYQQSLDQGLQFLIQYYNGEERAKGNILERFSAQQFPDLHSELNLSSLELGDSALYFCASKDDTGELFFGEGSRLTVL.

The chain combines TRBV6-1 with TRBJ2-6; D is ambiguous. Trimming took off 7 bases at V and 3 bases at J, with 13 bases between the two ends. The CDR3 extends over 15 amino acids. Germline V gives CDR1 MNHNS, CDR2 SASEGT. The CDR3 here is CASTHPPGGANVLTF. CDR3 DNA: TGTGCCAGCACCCATCCGCCGGGTGGGGCCAACGTCCTGACTTTC.